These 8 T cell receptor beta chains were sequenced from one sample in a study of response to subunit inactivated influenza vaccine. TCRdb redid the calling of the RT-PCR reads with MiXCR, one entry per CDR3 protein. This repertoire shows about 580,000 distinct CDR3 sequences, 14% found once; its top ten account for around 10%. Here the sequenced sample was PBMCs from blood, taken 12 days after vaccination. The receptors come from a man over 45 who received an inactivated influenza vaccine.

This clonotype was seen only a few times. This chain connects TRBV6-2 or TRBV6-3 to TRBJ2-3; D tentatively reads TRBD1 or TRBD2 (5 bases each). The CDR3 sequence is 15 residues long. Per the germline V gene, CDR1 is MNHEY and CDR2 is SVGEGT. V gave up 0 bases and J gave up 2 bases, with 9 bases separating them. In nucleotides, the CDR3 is TGTGCCAGCAGTTACTCCGGGACCCACACAGATACGCAGTATTTT. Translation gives CASSYSGTHTDTQYF.

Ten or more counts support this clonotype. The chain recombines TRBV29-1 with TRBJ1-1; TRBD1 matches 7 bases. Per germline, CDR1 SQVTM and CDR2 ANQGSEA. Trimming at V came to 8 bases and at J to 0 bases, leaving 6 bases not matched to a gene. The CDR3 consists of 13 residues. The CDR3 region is CSIRDRLNTEAFF. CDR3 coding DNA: TGCAGCATCAGGGACAGACTGAACACTGAAGCTTTCTTT.

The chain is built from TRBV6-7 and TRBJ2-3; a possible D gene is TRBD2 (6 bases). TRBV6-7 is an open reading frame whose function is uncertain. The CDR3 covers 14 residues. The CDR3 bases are TGTGTCAGGATGGAGGGCGCCTTCACAGATACGCAGTATTTT. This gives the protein CVRMEGAFTDTQYF.

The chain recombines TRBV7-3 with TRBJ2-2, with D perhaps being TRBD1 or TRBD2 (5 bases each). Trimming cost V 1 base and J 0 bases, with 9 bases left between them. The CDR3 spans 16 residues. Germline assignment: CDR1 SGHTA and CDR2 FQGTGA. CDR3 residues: CASSLIGTANTGELFF. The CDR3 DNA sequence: TGTGCCAGCAGCTTAATTGGGACGGCGAACACCGGGGAGCTGTTTTTT.

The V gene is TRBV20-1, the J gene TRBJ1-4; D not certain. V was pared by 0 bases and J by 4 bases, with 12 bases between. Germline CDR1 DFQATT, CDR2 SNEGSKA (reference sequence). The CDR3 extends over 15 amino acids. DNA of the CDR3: TGCAGTGCTAGAGATACGGGCCTCAATAATGAAAAACTGTTTTTT. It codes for CSARDTGLNNEKLFF.

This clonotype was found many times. The CDR3 loop reads CASSLAGKKETQYF. The CDR3 bases are TGTGCCAGCAGTTTAGCAGGGAAGAAAGAGACCCAGTACTTC. The chain employs TRBV12-3 or TRBV12-4 and TRBJ2-5; no definite D call. The germline V and J ends were trimmed by 0 bases and 3 bases, with 8 bases remaining between them. This CDR3 spans 14 amino acids.

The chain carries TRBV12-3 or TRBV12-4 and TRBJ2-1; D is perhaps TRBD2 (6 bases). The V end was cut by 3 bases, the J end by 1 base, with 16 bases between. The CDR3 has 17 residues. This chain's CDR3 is CASSFSPGRGSYNEQFF. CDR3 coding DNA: TGTGCCAGCAGTTTCTCCCCTGGGCGGGGATCCTACAATGAGCAGTTCTTC.

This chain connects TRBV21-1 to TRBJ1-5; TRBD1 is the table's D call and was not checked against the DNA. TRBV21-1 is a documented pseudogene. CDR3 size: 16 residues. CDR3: CASSSRTGCNLLPQHF. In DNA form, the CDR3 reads TGTGCCAGCAGCAGCCGGACAGGGTGTAATCTACTGCCCCAGCATTTT.